This TCR beta chain was profiled in a study of blood T cell repertoires in COVID-19. The germline CDR1 and CDR2 sequences are LNHNV and YYDKDF (reference sequence). V lost 0 bases and J 2 bases, leaving 17 bases between the germline ends. The CDR3 extends over 18 amino acids. Profiling relied on immunoSEQ multiplex PCR, and the TCRdb table lists in-frame clones only, not all of them. The table lists over 300,000 clones, approximately 85% of them singletons. Material for sequencing was peripheral blood. The chain employs TRBV15 and TRBJ1-5; D is uncertain. The receptor comes from a woman aged 45-59 years with acute or convalescent COVID-19. This CDR3 is CATSRDYYEGVGNQPQHF. In DNA, the CDR3 is TGTGCCACCAGCAGAGATTATTACGAGGGTGTGGGCAATCAGCCCCAGCATTTT.